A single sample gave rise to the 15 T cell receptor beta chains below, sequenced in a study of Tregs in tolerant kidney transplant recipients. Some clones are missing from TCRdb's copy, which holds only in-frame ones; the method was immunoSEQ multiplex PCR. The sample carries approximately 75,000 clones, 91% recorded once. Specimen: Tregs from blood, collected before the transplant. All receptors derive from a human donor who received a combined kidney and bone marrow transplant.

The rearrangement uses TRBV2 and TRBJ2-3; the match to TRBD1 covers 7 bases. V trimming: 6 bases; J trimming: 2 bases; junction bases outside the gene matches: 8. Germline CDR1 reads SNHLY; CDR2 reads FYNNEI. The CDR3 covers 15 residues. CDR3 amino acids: CASRGQLSITDTQYF. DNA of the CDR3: TGTGCCAGCAGGGGACAGCTCTCCATCACAGATACGCAGTATTTT. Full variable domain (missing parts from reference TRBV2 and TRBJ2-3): EPEVTQTPSHQVTQMGQEVILRCVPISNHLYFYWYRQILGQKVEFLVSFYNNEISEKSEIFDDQFSVERPDGSNFTLKIRSTKLEDSAMYFCASRGQLSITDTQYFGPGTRLTVL.

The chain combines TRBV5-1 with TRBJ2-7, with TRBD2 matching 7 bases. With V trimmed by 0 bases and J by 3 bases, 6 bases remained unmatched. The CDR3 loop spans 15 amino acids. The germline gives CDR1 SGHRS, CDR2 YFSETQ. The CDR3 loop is CASSLAGTNSYEQYF. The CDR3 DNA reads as TGCGCCAGCAGCTTGGCGGGGACTAATAGCTACGAGCAGTACTTC. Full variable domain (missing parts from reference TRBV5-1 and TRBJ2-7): KAGVTQTPRYLIKTRGQQVTLSCSPISGHRSVSWYQQTPGQGLQFLFEYFSETQRNKGNFPGRFSGRQFSNSRSEMNVSTLELGDSALYLCASSLAGTNSYEQYFGPGTRLTVT.

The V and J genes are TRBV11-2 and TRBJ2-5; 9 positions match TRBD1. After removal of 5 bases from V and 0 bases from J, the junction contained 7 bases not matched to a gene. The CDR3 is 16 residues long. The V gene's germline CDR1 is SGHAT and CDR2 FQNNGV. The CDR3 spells CASSPGTGKYQETQYF. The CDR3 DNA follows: TGTGCCAGCAGCCCGGGGACAGGGAAGTACCAAGAGACCCAGTACTTC.

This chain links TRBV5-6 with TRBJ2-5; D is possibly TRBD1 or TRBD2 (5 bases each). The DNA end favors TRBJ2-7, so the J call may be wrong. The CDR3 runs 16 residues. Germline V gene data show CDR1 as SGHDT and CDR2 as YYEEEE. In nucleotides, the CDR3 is TGTGCCAGCAGCTTGTGGGGGTCCCAGAGCTCCTACGAGCAGTACTTC. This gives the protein CASSLWGSQSSYEQYF.

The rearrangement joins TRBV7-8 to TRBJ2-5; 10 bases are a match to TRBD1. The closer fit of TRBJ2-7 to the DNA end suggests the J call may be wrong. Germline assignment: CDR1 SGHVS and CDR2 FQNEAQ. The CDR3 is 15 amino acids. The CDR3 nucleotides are TGTGCCAGCAGCTCTCCGGGACAGGGGATCTACGAGCAGTACTTC. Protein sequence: CASSSPGQGIYEQYF.

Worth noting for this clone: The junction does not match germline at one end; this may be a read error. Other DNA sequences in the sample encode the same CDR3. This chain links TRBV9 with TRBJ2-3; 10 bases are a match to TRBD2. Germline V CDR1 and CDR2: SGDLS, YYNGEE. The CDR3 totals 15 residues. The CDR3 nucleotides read TGCGCCAGCAGCAACCAGCTAGCGGGAGTAGATACGCAGTATTTT. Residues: CASSNQLAGVDTQYF. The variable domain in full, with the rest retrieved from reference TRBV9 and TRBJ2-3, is DSGVTQTPKHLITATGQRVTLRCSPRSGDLSVYWYQQSLDQGLQFLIQYYNGEERAKGNILERFSAQQFPDLHSELNLSSLELGDSALYFCASSNQLAGVDTQYFGPGTRLTVL.

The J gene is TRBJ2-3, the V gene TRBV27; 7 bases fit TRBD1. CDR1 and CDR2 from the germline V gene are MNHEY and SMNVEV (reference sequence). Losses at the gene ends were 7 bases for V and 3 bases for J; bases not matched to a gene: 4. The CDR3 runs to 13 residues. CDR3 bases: TGTGCCAGCAAGGGGGCTATGACAGATACGCAGTATTTT. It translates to CASKGAMTDTQYF.

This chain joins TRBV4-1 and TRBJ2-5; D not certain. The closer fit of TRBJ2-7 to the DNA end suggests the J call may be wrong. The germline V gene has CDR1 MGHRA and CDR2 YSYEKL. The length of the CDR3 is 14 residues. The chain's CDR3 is CASSQDGDSYEQYF. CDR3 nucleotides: TGCGCCAGCAGCCAAGATGGGGATAGCTACGAGCAGTACTTC.

The CDR3 region is CASTRQPADTQYF. CDR3 nucleotides: TGCGCCAGCACTCGTCAGCCTGCAGATACGCAGTATTTT. The rearrangement links TRBV5-1 to TRBJ2-3; D call uncertain. Germline V gene sequence: CDR1 SGHRS, CDR2 YFSETQ. Between the trimmed V and J ends, which lost 6 bases and 4 bases, there was a span of 12 bases. The length of the CDR3 is 13 residues.

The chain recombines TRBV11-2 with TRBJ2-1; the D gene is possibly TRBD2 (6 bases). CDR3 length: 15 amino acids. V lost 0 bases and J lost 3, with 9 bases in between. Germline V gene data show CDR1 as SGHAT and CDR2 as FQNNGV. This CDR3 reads CASSLEQAGYNEQFF. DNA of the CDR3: TGTGCCAGCAGCTTAGAACAAGCGGGCTACAATGAGCAGTTCTTC.

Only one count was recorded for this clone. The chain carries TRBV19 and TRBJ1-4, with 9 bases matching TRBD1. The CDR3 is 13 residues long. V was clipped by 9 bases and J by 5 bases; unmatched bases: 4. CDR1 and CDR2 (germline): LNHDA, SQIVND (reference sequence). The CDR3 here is CASIDRGNEKLFF. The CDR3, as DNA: TGTGCCAGCATAGACAGGGGGAATGAAAAACTGTTTTTT.

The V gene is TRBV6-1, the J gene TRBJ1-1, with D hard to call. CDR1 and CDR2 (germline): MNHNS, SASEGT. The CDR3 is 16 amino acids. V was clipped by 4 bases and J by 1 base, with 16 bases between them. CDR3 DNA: TGTGCCAGCAGTGTAGTTGCGGGGAAGGCGAACACTGAAGCTTTCTTT. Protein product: CASSVVAGKANTEAFF.

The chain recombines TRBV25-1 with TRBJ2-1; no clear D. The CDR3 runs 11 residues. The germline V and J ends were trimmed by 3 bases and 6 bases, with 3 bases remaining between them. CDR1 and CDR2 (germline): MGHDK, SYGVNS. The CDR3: CASSEANEQFF. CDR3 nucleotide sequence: TGTGCCAGCAGTGAGGCCAATGAGCAGTTCTTC.

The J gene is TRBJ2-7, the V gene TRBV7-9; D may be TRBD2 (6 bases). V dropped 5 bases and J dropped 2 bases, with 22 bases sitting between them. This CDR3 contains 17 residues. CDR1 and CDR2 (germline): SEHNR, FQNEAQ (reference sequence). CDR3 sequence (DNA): TGTGCCAGCAGCCCCCTTCTAGCGCCGGAGATACCCTACGAGCAGTACTTC. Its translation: CASSPLLAPEIPYEQYF.

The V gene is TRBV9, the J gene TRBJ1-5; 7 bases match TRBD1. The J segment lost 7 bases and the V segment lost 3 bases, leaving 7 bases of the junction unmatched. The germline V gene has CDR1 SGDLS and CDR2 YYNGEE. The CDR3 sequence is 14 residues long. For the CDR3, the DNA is TGTGCCAGCAGCGGTTCACAGGGGTCCCAGCCCCAGCATTTT. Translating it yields CASSGSQGSQPQHF.